These T cell receptor beta chains were read from a single sample in a study of read filtering for tumor transcriptome and immune sequencing. From the reads, TCRdb called clonotypes with MiXCR, one entry per CDR3 protein. The profile covers about 38,000 distinct CDR3 sequences, with around 13% appearing a single time and 27% taken by the ten largest. Sample: a population of CD138-negative cells sorted from bone marrow. Receptors were obtained from a donor aged 40 or older with multiple myeloma. CDR3s include the opening cysteine and the closing phenylalanine or tryptophan. Each record gives: clone size, J gene, V gene, D gene, CDR3 protein, CDR3 DNA. The D gene is left open where the match is weak. Clone size appears in some rows only: once, few, many, or a class for an expanded clone.

abundance: many
j_gene: TRBJ2-2
v_gene: TRBV5-1
d_gene: TRBD2
CDR3aa: CASSSPLQRENTGELFF
CDR3nt: TGCGCCAGCAGCTCGCCCCTTCAGCGGGAGAACACCGGGGAGCTGTTTTTT

abundance: many
j_gene: TRBJ2-6
v_gene: TRBV3-1
d_gene: -
CDR3aa: CASSPPDRLSSGANVLTF
CDR3nt: TGTGCCAGCAGCCCACCGGACAGACTGAGCTCTGGGGCCAACGTCCTGACTTTC

abundance: many
j_gene: TRBJ2-1
v_gene: TRBV20-1
d_gene: -
CDR3aa: CSVSTGPRFF
CDR3nt: TGCAGTGTTAGCACAGGGCCGAGGTTCTTC

abundance: many
j_gene: TRBJ2-1
v_gene: TRBV20-1
d_gene: TRBD2
CDR3aa: CSLKRTSVYNEQFF
CDR3nt: TGCAGCCTCAAACGGACTAGCGTTTACAATGAGCAGTTCTTC

abundance: -
j_gene: TRBJ2-7
v_gene: TRBV6-2/TRBV6-3
d_gene: -
CDR3aa: CASSLQIYEQYF
CDR3nt: TGTGCCAGCAGTCTTCAGATCTACGAGCAGTACTTC

abundance: many
j_gene: TRBJ1-3
v_gene: TRBV12-3/TRBV12-4
d_gene: -
CDR3aa: CASSRTEAGNTIYF
CDR3nt: TGTGCCAGCAGTCGGACAGAGGCAGGAAACACCATATATTTT

abundance: many
j_gene: TRBJ2-5
v_gene: TRBV20-1
d_gene: TRBD2
CDR3aa: CSASSGLAGVETQYF
CDR3nt: TGCAGTGCTAGTTCGGGACTAGCGGGAGTCGAGACCCAGTACTTC

abundance: many
j_gene: TRBJ2-7
v_gene: TRBV10-3
d_gene: TRBD2
CDR3aa: CAISTSGSSYEQYF
CDR3nt: TGTGCCATCAGTACTAGCGGGAGCTCGTACGAGCAGTACTTC

abundance: many
j_gene: TRBJ2-5
v_gene: TRBV7-9
d_gene: -
CDR3aa: CASSSPGRAQETQYF
CDR3nt: TGTGCCAGCAGCTCCCCGGGCAGGGCCCAAGAGACCCAGTACTTC

abundance: many
j_gene: TRBJ1-1
v_gene: TRBV7-9
d_gene: -
CDR3aa: CASSLAGSGRTEAFF
CDR3nt: TGTGCCAGCAGCTTAGCTGGCTCCGGCAGGACTGAAGCTTTCTTT

abundance: medium-sized
j_gene: TRBJ2-1
v_gene: TRBV18
d_gene: TRBD2
CDR3aa: CASSPVSGSYNEQFF
CDR3nt: TGTGCCAGCAGCCCCGTTAGCGGGAGCTACAATGAGCAGTTCTTC

abundance: many
j_gene: TRBJ2-7
v_gene: TRBV20-1
d_gene: -
CDR3aa: CSASASAYEQYF
CDR3nt: TGCAGTGCTAGTGCAAGTGCCTACGAGCAGTACTTC

abundance: -
j_gene: TRBJ2-7
v_gene: TRBV29-1
d_gene: -
CDR3aa: CMGIDYEQYF
CDR3nt: TGTATGGGGATAGACTACGAGCAGTACTTC

abundance: many
j_gene: TRBJ2-7
v_gene: TRBV20-1
d_gene: -
CDR3aa: CSAPGPVSYEQYF
CDR3nt: TGCAGTGCTCCGGGACCGGTTTCCTACGAGCAGTACTTC

abundance: many
j_gene: TRBJ1-2
v_gene: TRBV3-1
d_gene: -
CDR3aa: CASSPLETGMPDGYTF
CDR3nt: TGTGCCAGCAGCCCCCTTGAGACGGGAATGCCTGATGGCTACACCTTC

abundance: -
j_gene: TRBJ2-5
v_gene: TRBV5-1
d_gene: -
CDR3aa: CASSSEGAWETQYF
CDR3nt: TGCGCCAGCAGCTCGGAGGGGGCCTGGGAGACCCAGTACTTC

abundance: few
j_gene: TRBJ2-3
v_gene: TRBV7-2
d_gene: TRBD2
CDR3aa: CASSLGGLAGDTQYF
CDR3nt: TGTGCCAGCAGCTTAGGGGGACTAGCGGGAGATACGCAGTATTTT

abundance: many
j_gene: TRBJ2-7
v_gene: TRBV28
d_gene: -
CDR3aa: CASFTTGRSYEQYF
CDR3nt: TGTGCCAGCTTTACGACGGGAAGGTCGTACGAGCAGTACTTC

abundance: many
j_gene: TRBJ1-4
v_gene: TRBV20-1
d_gene: TRBD1
CDR3aa: CSASRGLEEKLFF
CDR3nt: TGCAGTGCCTCGAGGGGGCTGGAGGAAAAACTGTTTTTT

abundance: many
j_gene: TRBJ2-5
v_gene: TRBV29-1
d_gene: -
CDR3aa: CSVDLSRGSQYF
CDR3nt: TGCAGCGTTGACTTGTCTCGGGGGTCCCAGTACTTC

abundance: many
j_gene: TRBJ1-2
v_gene: TRBV7-9
d_gene: TRBD1
CDR3aa: CASSAGTVGDGYTF
CDR3nt: TGTGCCAGCAGCGCTGGGACAGTCGGAGATGGCTACACCTTC

abundance: -
j_gene: TRBJ1-1
v_gene: TRBV5-1
d_gene: TRBD1
CDR3aa: CASSRDRGANTEAFF
CDR3nt: TGCGCCAGCAGCCGTGACAGGGGGGCGAACACTGAAGCTTTCTTT

abundance: -
j_gene: TRBJ2-1
v_gene: TRBV7-9
d_gene: -
CDR3aa: CASGLGGAYNEQFF
CDR3nt: TGTGCCAGCGGCTTAGGCGGGGCCTACAATGAGCAGTTCTTC

abundance: many
j_gene: TRBJ2-1
v_gene: TRBV19
d_gene: -
CDR3aa: CASSIFGTGSINEQFF
CDR3nt: TGTGCCAGTAGTATCTTCGGGACGGGTTCTATCAATGAGCAGTTCTTC

abundance: many
j_gene: TRBJ2-2
v_gene: TRBV19
d_gene: TRBD2
CDR3aa: CASSRAGGDTGELFF
CDR3nt: TGTGCCAGTAGTAGAGCGGGAGGGGACACCGGGGAGCTGTTTTTT

abundance: -
j_gene: TRBJ2-2
v_gene: TRBV12-5
d_gene: -
CDR3aa: CASGLVLGGRVNTGELFF
CDR3nt: TGTGCTAGTGGTTTGGTACTCGGTGGAAGGGTCAACACCGGGGAGCTGTTTTTT

abundance: many
j_gene: TRBJ2-7
v_gene: TRBV30
d_gene: -
CDR3aa: CAWSNIGDEQYF
CDR3nt: TGTGCCTGGAGTAACATTGGGGACGAGCAGTACTTC

abundance: few
j_gene: TRBJ2-7
v_gene: TRBV7-9
d_gene: -
CDR3aa: CASSPGRPYEQYF
CDR3nt: TGTGCCAGCAGCCCGGGACGGCCCTACGAGCAGTACTTC

abundance: many
j_gene: TRBJ2-3
v_gene: TRBV20-1
d_gene: -
CDR3aa: CSARAPSTSTDTQYF
CDR3nt: TGCAGTGCTAGAGCCCCTTCGACTAGCACAGATACGCAGTATTTT

abundance: many
j_gene: TRBJ2-6
v_gene: TRBV28
d_gene: TRBD1
CDR3aa: CASSLRQGRGSGANVLTF
CDR3nt: TGTGCCAGCAGTTTACGTCAAGGCAGGGGGTCCGGGGCCAACGTCCTGACTTTC

abundance: medium-sized
j_gene: TRBJ2-1
v_gene: TRBV5-1
d_gene: -
CDR3aa: CASRGEGIGQFF
CDR3nt: TGCGCCAGCAGGGGCGAGGGGATTGGACAGTTCTTC

abundance: once
j_gene: TRBJ2-1
v_gene: TRBV7-6
d_gene: -
CDR3aa: CASSLGVVGPINEQFF
CDR3nt: TGTGCCAGCAGCTTAGGGGTAGTGGGACCGATCAATGAGCAGTTCTTC

abundance: many
j_gene: TRBJ2-7
v_gene: TRBV5-1
d_gene: TRBD1
CDR3aa: CASSLRQGAYEQYF
CDR3nt: TGCGCCAGCAGCCTAAGACAGGGGGCCTACGAGCAGTACTTC

abundance: many
j_gene: TRBJ2-1
v_gene: TRBV11-3
d_gene: -
CDR3aa: CASSLKAQAYNEQFF
CDR3nt: TGTGCCAGCAGCTTAAAAGCGCAGGCCTACAATGAGCAGTTCTTC

abundance: few
j_gene: TRBJ1-3
v_gene: TRBV11-2
d_gene: -
CDR3aa: CASSSLRQGLLNTIYF
CDR3nt: TGTGCCAGCAGCAGCTTGAGGCAGGGCCTTCTCAACACCATATATTTT

abundance: many
j_gene: TRBJ2-7
v_gene: TRBV5-1
d_gene: TRBD2
CDR3aa: CASSYGRAYEQYF
CDR3nt: TGCGCCAGCAGCTACGGGAGGGCCTACGAGCAGTACTTC

abundance: few
j_gene: TRBJ2-1
v_gene: TRBV5-1
d_gene: -
CDR3aa: CASSQTAESEQFF
CDR3nt: TGCGCCAGCAGCCAAACAGCGGAATCTGAGCAGTTCTTC

abundance: many
j_gene: TRBJ2-3
v_gene: TRBV29-1
d_gene: -
CDR3aa: CSAEGGTAGPDTQYF
CDR3nt: TGCAGCGCCGAAGGTGGGACGGCAGGCCCAGATACGCAGTATTTT

abundance: many
j_gene: TRBJ2-5
v_gene: TRBV29-1
d_gene: TRBD1
CDR3aa: CSVMGQGKKETQYF
CDR3nt: TGCAGCGTGATGGGACAGGGCAAGAAAGAGACCCAGTACTTC

abundance: many
j_gene: TRBJ2-4
v_gene: TRBV6-2/TRBV6-3
d_gene: -
CDR3aa: CASSQGNIQYF
CDR3nt: TGTGCCAGCAGTCAGGGAAACATTCAGTACTTC

abundance: many
j_gene: TRBJ2-3
v_gene: TRBV4-1
d_gene: -
CDR3aa: CASSQEVVPTDTQYF
CDR3nt: TGCGCCAGCAGCCAAGAAGTCGTCCCCACAGATACGCAGTATTTT

abundance: many
j_gene: TRBJ2-1
v_gene: TRBV7-9
d_gene: TRBD2
CDR3aa: CASSYRTSSGDNEQFF
CDR3nt: TGTGCCAGCAGCTATCGGACTAGTTCTGGAGACAATGAGCAGTTCTTC